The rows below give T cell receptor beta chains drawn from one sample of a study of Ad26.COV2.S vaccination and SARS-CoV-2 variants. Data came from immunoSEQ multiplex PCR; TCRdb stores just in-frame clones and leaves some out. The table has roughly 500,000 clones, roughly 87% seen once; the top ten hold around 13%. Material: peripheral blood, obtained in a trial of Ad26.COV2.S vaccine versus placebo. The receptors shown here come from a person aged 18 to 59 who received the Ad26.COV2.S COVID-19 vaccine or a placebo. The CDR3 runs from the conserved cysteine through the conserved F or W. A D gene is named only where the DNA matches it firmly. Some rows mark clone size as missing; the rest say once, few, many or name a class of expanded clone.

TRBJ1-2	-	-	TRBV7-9	CASSLDGLNYGYTF	TGTGCCAGCAGCTTGGACGGACTTAACTATGGCTACACCTTC
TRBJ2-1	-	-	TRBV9	CASSERLVNEQFF	TGTGCCAGCAGCGAAAGACTAGTCAATGAGCAGTTCTTC
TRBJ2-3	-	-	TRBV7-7	CASSPDLISTDTQYF	TGTGCTAGCAGCCCGGACCTGATAAGCACAGATACGCAGTATTTT
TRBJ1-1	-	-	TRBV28	CASSNPQGFVNTEAFF	TGTGCCAGCAGTAACCCCCAGGGTTTCGTGAACACTGAAGCTTTCTTT
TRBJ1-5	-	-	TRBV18	CASSPMPQTGTGYSNQPQHF	TGTGCCAGCTCACCAATGCCCCAGACCGGGACGGGGTATAGCAATCAGCCCCAGCATTTT
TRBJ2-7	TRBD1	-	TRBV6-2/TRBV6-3	CASSPLGQGAYEQYF	TGTGCCAGCAGCCCTCTCGGACAGGGGGCGTACGAGCAGTACTTC
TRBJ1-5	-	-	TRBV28	CASRIQDPFQHF	TGTGCCAGCAGAATACAGGACCCTTTCCAGCATTTT
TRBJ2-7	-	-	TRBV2	CASGRGSSYEQYF	TGTGCCAGCGGTCGGGGCAGCAGCTACGAGCAGTACTTC
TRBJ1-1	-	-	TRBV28	CASSPVGPRDTEAFF	TGTGCCAGCAGTCCCGTGGGCCCCAGGGATACTGAAGCTTTCTTT
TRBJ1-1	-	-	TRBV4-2	CASSQEPLGTFEAFF	TGTGCCAGCAGCCAAGAGCCCCTGGGAACCTTTGAAGCTTTCTTT
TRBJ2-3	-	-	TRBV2	CASSEESDTQYF	TGTGCCAGCAGTGAAGAGTCTGATACGCAGTATTTT
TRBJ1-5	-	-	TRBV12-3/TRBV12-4	CASSTRGTQPQHF	TGTGCCAGCAGTACCAGGGGAACCCAGCCCCAGCATTTT
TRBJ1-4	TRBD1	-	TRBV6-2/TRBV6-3	CASSYSAGQGVFF	TGTGCCAGCAGTTACTCGGCGGGACAGGGTGTGTTTTTT
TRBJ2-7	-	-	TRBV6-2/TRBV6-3	CASSPSPWSSYEQYF	TGTGCCAGCAGTCCCTCACCTTGGAGCTCCTACGAGCAGTACTTC
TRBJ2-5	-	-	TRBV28	CASSPNHVSTQYF	TGTGCCAGCAGTCCCAACCACGTCTCGACCCAGTACTTC
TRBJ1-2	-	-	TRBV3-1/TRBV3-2	CASSRDTSSSGYTF	TGTGCCAGCAGCCGGGACACCAGCAGCTCTGGCTACACCTTC
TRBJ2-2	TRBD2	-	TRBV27	CASSTGLAGIQNTGELFF	TGTGCCAGCAGTACAGGACTAGCGGGAATTCAGAACACCGGGGAGCTGTTTTTT
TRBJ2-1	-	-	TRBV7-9	CAVRASSGSYNEQFF	TGTGCCGTCAGGGCGAGTAGCGGCTCCTACAATGAGCAGTTCTTC
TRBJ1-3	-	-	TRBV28	CASSRTVERVSGNTIYF	TGTGCCAGCAGTAGGACAGTAGAAAGAGTTTCTGGAAACACCATATATTTT
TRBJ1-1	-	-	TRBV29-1	CSVQSGGNTEAFF	TGCAGCGTTCAATCCGGTGGGAACACTGAAGCTTTCTTT
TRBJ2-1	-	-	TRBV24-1	CATSEGARNEQFF	TGTGCCACCAGTGAAGGTGCTCGGAATGAGCAGTTCTTC
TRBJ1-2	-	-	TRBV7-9	CASSSWTEYGYTF	TGTGCCAGCAGCTCCTGGACGGAGTATGGCTACACCTTC
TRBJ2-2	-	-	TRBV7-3	CASSPSGPGELFF	TGTGCCAGCAGCCCGTCAGGCCCCGGGGAGCTGTTTTTT
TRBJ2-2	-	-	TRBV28	CASSTPGSYNTGELFF	TGTGCCAGCTCTACCCCCGGGTCTTACAACACCGGGGAGCTGTTTTTT
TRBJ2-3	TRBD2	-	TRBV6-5	CASSYRGLTNTDTQYF	TGTGCCAGCAGTTACCGGGGACTAACTAACACAGATACGCAGTATTTT
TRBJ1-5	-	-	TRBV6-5	CASTQLSSSQPQHF	TGTGCCAGCACCCAATTGAGTTCAAGTCAGCCCCAGCATTTT
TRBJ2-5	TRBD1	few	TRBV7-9	CASSFSAGTEKETQYF	TGTGCCAGCAGCTTCTCGGCCGGGACAGAGAAAGAGACCCAGTACTTC
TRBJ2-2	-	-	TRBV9	CASSGRAANTGELFF	TGTGCCAGCAGCGGCCGGGCTGCGAACACCGGGGAGCTGTTTTTT
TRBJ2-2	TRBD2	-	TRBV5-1	CASSLGAGVITGELFF	TGCGCCAGCAGCTTGGGGGCGGGAGTTATCACCGGGGAGCTGTTTTTT
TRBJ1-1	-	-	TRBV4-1	CASRQTENTEAFF	TGCGCCAGCAGACAGACAGAGAACACTGAAGCTTTCTTT
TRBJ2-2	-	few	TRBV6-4	CASSDSSNTGELFF	TGTGCCAGCAGTGACTCATCGAACACCGGGGAGCTGTTTTTT
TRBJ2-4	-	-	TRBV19	CASSRGSMREAKNIQYF	TGTGCCAGTAGTCGGGGTTCGATGAGGGAGGCCAAAAACATTCAGTACTTC
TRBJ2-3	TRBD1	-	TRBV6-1	CASSELPTGATPRYF	TGTGCCAGCAGTGAATTGCCGACAGGGGCCACCCCCCGGTATTTT
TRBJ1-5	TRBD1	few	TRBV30	CAWSVPGRGYQPQHF	TGTGCCTGGAGTGTTCCGGGCAGGGGGTATCAGCCCCAGCATTTT
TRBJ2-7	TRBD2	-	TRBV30	CAWKRLAGNPLYEQYF	TGTGCCTGGAAACGACTAGCGGGGAACCCCCTCTACGAGCAGTACTTC
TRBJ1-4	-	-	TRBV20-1	CSASAGTTPGELFF	TGCAGTGCTAGTGCCGGGACAACCCCCGGGGAACTGTTTTTT
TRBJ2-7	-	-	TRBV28	CASLLLISHEQYF	TGTGCCAGCTTACTACTCATTAGCCACGAGCAGTACTTC
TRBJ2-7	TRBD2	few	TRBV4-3	CASSQGTSGFYEQYF	TGCGCCAGCAGCCAAGGGACTAGCGGGTTCTACGAGCAGTACTTC
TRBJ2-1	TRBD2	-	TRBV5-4	CASSLRTSGRHEQFF	TGTGCCAGCAGCTTAAGGACTAGCGGGAGACATGAGCAGTTCTTC
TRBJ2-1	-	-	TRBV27	CASISGYNEQFF	TGTGCCAGCATTAGCGGCTACAATGAGCAGTTCTTC
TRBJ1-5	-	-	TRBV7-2	CASSLGPYSNQPQHF	TGTGCCAGCAGCTTAGGTCCCTATAGCAATCAGCCCCAGCATTTT
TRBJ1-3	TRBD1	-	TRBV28	CASSYTGGFSGNTIYF	TGTGCCAGCAGTTACACAGGGGGCTTCTCTGGAAACACCATATATTTT
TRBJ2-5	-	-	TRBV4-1	CASSQGNMKTQYF	TGCGCCAGCAGCCAAGGGAACATGAAGACCCAGTACTTC
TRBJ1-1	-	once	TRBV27	CASSLQGQEAFF	TGTGCCAGCAGTCTCCAGGGACAAGAAGCTTTCTTT
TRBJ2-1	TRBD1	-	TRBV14	CASSQDPGLRDRAYNEQFF	TGTGCCAGCAGCCAAGATCCAGGGCTTCGGGACAGGGCCTACAATGAGCAGTTCTTC
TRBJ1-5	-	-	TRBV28	CASSSPLNQPQHF	TGTGCCAGCAGTTCGCCACTCAATCAGCCCCAGCATTTT
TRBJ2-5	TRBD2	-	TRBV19	CASSPTSGRAFETQYF	TGTGCCAGTAGTCCTACATCTGGGAGGGCCTTTGAGACCCAGTACTTC
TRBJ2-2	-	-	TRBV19	CASTSARTGELFF	TGTGCCAGTACCTCTGCTAGAACCGGGGAGCTGTTTTTT
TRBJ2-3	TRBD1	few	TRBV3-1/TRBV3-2	CASAASGGDTQYF	TGTGCCAGCGCAGCTTCAGGGGGAGATACGCAGTATTTT
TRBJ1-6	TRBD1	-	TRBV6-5	CASSYTGVSSPLHF	TGTGCCAGCAGTTACACAGGGGTGAGTTCACCCCTCCACTTT
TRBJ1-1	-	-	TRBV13	CASSPGGRNTEAFF	TGTGCCAGCAGCCCCGGCGGGCGTAACACTGAAGCTTTCTTT
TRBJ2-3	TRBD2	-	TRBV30	CAWWFRREGAPDTQYF	TGTGCCTGGTGGTTTAGACGGGAGGGAGCTCCAGATACGCAGTATTTT
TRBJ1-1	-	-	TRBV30	CAWRPGNTEAFF	TGTGCCTGGAGGCCGGGGAACACTGAAGCTTTCTTT
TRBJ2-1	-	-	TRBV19	CASIPYVGYNEQFF	TGTGCCAGTATCCCATATGTGGGCTACAATGAGCAGTTCTTC
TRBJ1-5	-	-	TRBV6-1	CASSEGLRQPQHF	TGTGCCAGCAGTGAAGGTCTCCGGCAGCCCCAGCATTTT
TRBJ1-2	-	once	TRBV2	CASTRPRVPTWTF	TGTGCCAGCACTCGCCCGCGGGTCCCAACCTGGACCTTC
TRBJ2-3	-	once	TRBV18	CASSPTHGGATDTQYF	TGTGCCAGCTCACCGACGCATGGGGGCGCCACAGATACGCAGTATTTT
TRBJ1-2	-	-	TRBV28	CASRHDRSLYGYTF	TGTGCCAGCAGGCATGACAGGAGCCTTTATGGCTACACCTTC
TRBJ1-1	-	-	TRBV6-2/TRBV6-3	CASSYSRAGEAFF	TGTGCCAGCAGTTACTCGCGGGCAGGAGAAGCTTTCTTT
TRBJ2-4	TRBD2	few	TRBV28	CASNGGGGGKNIQYF	TGTGCCTCCAACGGCGGGGGTGGGGGCAAAAACATTCAGTACTTC